This TCR beta chain was obtained from a study of T-cell reconstitution after alpha-beta-depleted transplantation in children. Unique molecular identifiers were incorporated into the prepared TCRbeta library. TCRdb recomputed calls from the PCR reads with MiXCR, one row per CDR3 protein. This sample has 100,000 to 120,000 distinct CDR3 sequences, with 10% found just once. Germline lookup yields CDR1 LNHNV and CDR2 YYDKDF (reference sequence). This CDR3 comprises 20 residues. Trimming shortened V by 0 bases and J by 6 bases, and 29 bases separated the two germline ends. Ten or more counts support this clonotype.

The input for sequencing was PBMCs from the stem cell graft donor, taken from the stem cell graft. This chain links TRBV15 with TRBJ1-2; D perhaps matches TRBD1 (6 bases). This sequence originates from a human donor who donated a stem cell graft to a child with acute lymphoblastic leukemia. CDR3 region: CATSRDPPSYRVNRSDGYTF. The CDR3 DNA reads TGTGCCACCAGCAGAGATCCCCCTTCTTACAGGGTGAATAGGTCGGATGGCTACACCTTC. Full variable domain (rest looked up from reference TRBV15 and TRBJ1-2): DAMVIQNPRYQVTQFGKPVTLSCSQTLNHNVMYWYQQKSSQAPKLLFHYYDKDFNNEADTPDNFQSRRPNTSFCFLDIRSPGLGDTAMYLCATSRDPPSYRVNRSDGYTFGSGTRLTVV.